Listed here is a single T cell receptor (beta chain). Per the original methods: Reference gene primer amplification yielded estimated nucleated cell counts. TCRdb keeps only in-frame clones here, not all; method: immunoSEQ multiplex PCR. V and J calls and clone size follow that table, whereas D and trimming were derived from the DNA. The sample yields 150,000 to 180,000 clones, about three quarters seen once. This entry belongs to a study of blood T cell repertoires in COVID-19. Across the whole study: The study drew acute and convalescent COVID-19 samples from the United States, Italy and Spain. PBMCs, B-cell-depleted T cells, or T cells were the source of the cDNA or gDNA that made up the material.

There are 16 residues in the CDR3. The ends were cut back, 6 bases at V and 0 bases at J, with 15 bases in the middle. The sequencing sample was made of peripheral blood. The sequence was obtained from a man aged 80 or over with acute or convalescent COVID-19. The V call is TRBV23-1, the J call TRBJ1-3, with D hard to call. TRBV23-1 is recorded as an ORF, its role being uncertain. This CDR3 is CASRVNVADSGNTIYF. In nucleotides, the CDR3 is TGCGCCAGCAGAGTTAACGTCGCGGACTCTGGAAACACCATATATTTT.